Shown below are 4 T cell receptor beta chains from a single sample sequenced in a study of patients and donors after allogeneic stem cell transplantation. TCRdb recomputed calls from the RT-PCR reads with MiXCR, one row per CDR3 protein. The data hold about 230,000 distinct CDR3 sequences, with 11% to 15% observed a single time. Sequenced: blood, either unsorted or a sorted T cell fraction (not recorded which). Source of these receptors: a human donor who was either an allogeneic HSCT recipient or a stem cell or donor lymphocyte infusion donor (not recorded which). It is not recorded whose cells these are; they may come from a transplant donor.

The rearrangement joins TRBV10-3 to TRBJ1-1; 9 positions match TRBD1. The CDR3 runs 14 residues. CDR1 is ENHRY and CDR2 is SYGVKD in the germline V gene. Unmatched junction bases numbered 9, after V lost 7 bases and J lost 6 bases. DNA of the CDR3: TGTGCCATCAAGAAACAACAGGGGGCAGCTGAAGCTTTCTTT. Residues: CAIKKQQGAAEAFF.

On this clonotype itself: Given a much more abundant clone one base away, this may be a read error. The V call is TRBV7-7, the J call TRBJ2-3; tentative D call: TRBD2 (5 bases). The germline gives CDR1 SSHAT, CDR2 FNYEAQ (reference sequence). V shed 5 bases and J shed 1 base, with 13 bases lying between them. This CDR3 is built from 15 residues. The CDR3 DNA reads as TGTGCCAGCAGCCCCTACTCCGGGGGCACAGATACGCAGTATTTT. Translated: CASSPYSGGTDTQYF.

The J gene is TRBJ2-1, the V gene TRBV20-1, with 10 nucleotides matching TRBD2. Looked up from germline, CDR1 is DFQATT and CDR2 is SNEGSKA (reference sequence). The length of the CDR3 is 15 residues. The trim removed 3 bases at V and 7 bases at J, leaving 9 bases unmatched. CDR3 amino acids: CSARQAGGIRNEQFF. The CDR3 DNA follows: TGCAGTGCTAGGCAAGCGGGAGGGATACGAAATGAGCAGTTCTTC.

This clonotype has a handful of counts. The CDR3 reads CATSDPSGTGVHHGTDTQYF. Here the CDR3 DNA reads TGTGCCACCAGTGATCCCTCCGGGACAGGGGTCCACCACGGCACAGATACGCAGTATTTT. The chain carries TRBV24-1 and TRBJ2-3, with 10 nucleotides matching TRBD1. The CDR3 has 20 residues. Trimming removed 3 bases from V and 1 base from J; junction bases left unmatched: 15. CDR1 and CDR2 from the germline V gene are KGHDR and SFDVKD.